This T cell receptor beta chain was identified in a study of CD8+ T cells in alopecia areata. As the sequencing template, cDNA was produced by extracting RNA and reverse transcribing it. Sequenced by immunoSEQ multiplex PCR; TCRdb stores in-frame clones only, minus some. The profile shows more than 100,000 clones, approximately 60% of them singletons. CDR3 length: 17 amino acids. Per the germline V gene, CDR1 is LGHNA and CDR2 is YSLEER. V was shortened by 0 bases and J by 4 bases, with 16 bases between the two germline ends. Findings and limits, study-wide: The study also sequences resident alphabeta T cells of normal skin in scalp samples. Mice gave a clearer picture of TCR sharing than patients did, possibly for HLA-related reasons. An increase in clonality over normal scalp was evident in lesional scalp, especially alopecia totalis/universalis.

As to this clone: What it binds is unknown.

Starting from PBMCs, sorting isolated CD4+ and CD8+ T cells. The receptor comes from a human donor in good health. Sequences were obtained from CD4+ T cells sorted from blood. V usage is TRBV4-3 and J usage is TRBJ2-1, with D tentatively TRBD1 or TRBD2 (6 bases each). The DNA for the CDR3 is TGCGCCAGCAGCCAAGAGCCTGACGGGGGCGGATACAATGAGCAGTTCTTC. This encodes CASSQEPDGGGYNEQFF.